This T cell receptor (beta chain) was documented in a study of T cell responses to AZD1222 COVID-19 vaccine (dated by TCRdb to the early 2020s). Concerning the study at large: Because spike-specific TCR depth and breadth did not differ between the two schedules, AZD1222 recipients who got a second dose at roughly 4 weeks were pooled with those who got a second dose at roughly 12 weeks. TCR sequencing was performed for 230 to 250 trial participants, of whom roughly 200 were given two doses of AZD1222 and approximately 25 were given two doses of MenACWY control vaccine. Trial participants were enrolled by age into 18-55, 56-69 and 70-plus year subgroups, with around 140, 26 and 57 TCR-sequenced participants respectively.

Findings and caveats that apply to the study as a whole: Conclusions about previously exposed vaccinees were limited because only a handful of AZD1222 recipients were SARS-CoV-2 seropositive at baseline. In the small 56-69-year group, the increase in depth fell short of significance, most likely because of low power. Participants were mostly white British and included more females than males, and it was suggested by the authors that clonal diversity may have been underestimated. After two AZD1222 doses, spike-specific TCR breadth and depth were significantly higher than at day 0 and than in MenACWY recipients. The vaccine-associated CD4 TCRs covered the entire spike protein, and the dominant responses fell in regions 160-218 and 743-854. Epitopes outside the regions mutated in the B.1.351 and B.1.1.7 variants were reportedly recognized by nearly half of the unique spike-specific TCRs. Because no samples from the day 14 peak response were available, repertoires could be characterized only after the peak T cell response.

Read against the paper, the sample's time point label means: baseline before first vaccination. Samples from vaccinated people were obtained from the UK trials COV001 and COV002, which included a single-blind randomized controlled phase 2/3 trial of AZD1222 (ChAdOx1 nCoV-19) in healthy adults. For TCRbeta chain sequencing, PBMC samples were collected from trial participants at day 0 and at day 28 after the second dose. As for this clone: Its antigen target is currently unknown. Per-base qualities were not stored, and no clone one base away is much larger.

The junction shows trimming of 8 bases on V and 5 bases on J, plus 12 bases between the germline ends. The CDR3 starts with the cysteine, ends with the phenylalanine, and has 12 residues. Only CDR3 DNA remains: 36 bases, in frame from the first base. The CDR3 regions of human TCRbeta chains were analyzed by immunosequencing. Per the original workflow: Repertoire TCRs were matched against a reference library of SARS-CoV-2-specific TCRs generated with the MIRA antigen-specificity platform. Breadth was defined as the fraction of unique TCRs that were SARS-CoV-2-associated, and depth was defined as the fraction of total T cells that were SARS-CoV-2-associated. Each spike-specific TCR was assigned to its reactive spike region and to a CD4 or CD8 class using the MIRA data. Log10-transformed breadth and depth values were compared by one-way ANOVA with Sidak's multiple comparisons tests. TCRdb retrieved this table from immuneACCESS and kept in-frame rearrangements only. Not all clones are present; in checked studies, unresolved V genes account for under half, and no reason is known for the remainder. The DNA was the basis for D and trimming; V, J and clone size are from that table. Across this sample there are 73,000 or so clones, with about 91% seen only once. The ten largest account for around 20% of the sample.

This sequence uses TRBV12-3 or TRBV12-4 and TRBJ1-2, with no confidently assigned D gene. Sample: peripheral blood, taken on day 0 of AZD1222 vaccination. The source of this sequence is an adult in good health. The CDR3 loop reads CASSAGGYGYTF. The nucleotide sequence is given as TGTGCCAGCTCGGCGGGTGGTTATGGCTACACCTTC.